This T cell receptor (beta chain) derives from a study of control samples from healthy donors and cancer patients. The CDR3 runs 14 residues. Germline CDR1 and CDR2: GTSNPN and SVGIG (reference sequence). V trimming: 5 bases; J trimming: 4 bases; junction bases outside the gene matches: 10. Assay used: immunoSEQ multiplex PCR; TCRdb lists only in-frame clones, some missing. Here the sample spans about 180,000 clones, approximately 90% being singletons. The sequencing input was blood. This chain links TRBV30 with TRBJ1-1; TRBD1 matches 7 bases. The sequence came from a man aged 30-40 years in good health. The CDR3 region has the DNA TGTGCCTGGGGGATAAAGACAGGGATCACTGAAGCTTTCTTT. This codes for CAWGIKTGITEAFF.